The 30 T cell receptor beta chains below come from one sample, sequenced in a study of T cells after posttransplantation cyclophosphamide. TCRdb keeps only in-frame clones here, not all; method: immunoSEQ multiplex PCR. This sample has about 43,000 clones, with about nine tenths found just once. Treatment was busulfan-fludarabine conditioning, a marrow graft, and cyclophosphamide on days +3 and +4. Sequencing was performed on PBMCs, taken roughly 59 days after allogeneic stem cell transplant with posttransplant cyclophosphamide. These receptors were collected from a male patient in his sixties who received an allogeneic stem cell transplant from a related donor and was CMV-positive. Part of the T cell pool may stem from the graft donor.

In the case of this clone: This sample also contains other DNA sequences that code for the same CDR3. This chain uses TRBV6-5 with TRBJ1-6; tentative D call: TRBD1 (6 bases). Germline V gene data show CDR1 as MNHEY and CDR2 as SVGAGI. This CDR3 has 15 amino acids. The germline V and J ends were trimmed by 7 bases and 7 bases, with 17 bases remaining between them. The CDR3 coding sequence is TGTGCCAGCAACAAAGAGGGGGGGTCAAATTCACCCCTCCACTTT. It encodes CASNKEGGSNSPLHF.

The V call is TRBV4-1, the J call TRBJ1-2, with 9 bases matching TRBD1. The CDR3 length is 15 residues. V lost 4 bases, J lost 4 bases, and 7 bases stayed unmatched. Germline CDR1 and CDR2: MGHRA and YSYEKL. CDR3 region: CASSPRTGVLYGYTF. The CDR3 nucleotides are TGCGCCAGCAGCCCTCGGACAGGGGTACTCTATGGCTACACCTTC.

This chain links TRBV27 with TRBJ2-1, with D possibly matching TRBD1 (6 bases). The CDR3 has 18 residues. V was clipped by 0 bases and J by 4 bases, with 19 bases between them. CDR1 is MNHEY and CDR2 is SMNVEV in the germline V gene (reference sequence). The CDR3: CASSLSAGTGTLYNEQFF. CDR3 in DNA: TGTGCCAGCAGTTTATCGGCGGGTACCGGGACACTTTACAATGAGCAGTTCTTC.

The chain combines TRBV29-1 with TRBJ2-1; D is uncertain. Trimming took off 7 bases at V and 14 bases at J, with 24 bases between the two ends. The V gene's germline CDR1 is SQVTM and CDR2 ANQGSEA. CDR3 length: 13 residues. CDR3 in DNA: TGCAGCGGCTTAGGCGGCCCACGAAGTTATAAGTTCTTC. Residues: CSGLGGPRSYKFF.

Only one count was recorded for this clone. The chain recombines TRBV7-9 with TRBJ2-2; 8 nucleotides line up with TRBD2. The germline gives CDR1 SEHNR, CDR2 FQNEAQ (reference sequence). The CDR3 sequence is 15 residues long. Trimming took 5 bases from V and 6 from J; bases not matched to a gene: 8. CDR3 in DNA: TGTGCCAGCAGCCCCCCGGGGGGGGAATCCGGGGAGCTGTTTTTT. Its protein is CASSPPGGESGELFF.

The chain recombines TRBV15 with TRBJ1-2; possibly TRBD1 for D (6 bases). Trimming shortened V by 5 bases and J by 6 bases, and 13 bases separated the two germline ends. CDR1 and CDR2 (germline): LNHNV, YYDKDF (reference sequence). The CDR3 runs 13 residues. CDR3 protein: CATSDQGLDGYTF. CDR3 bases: TGTGCCACCAGCGATCAGGGGCTCGATGGCTACACCTTC.

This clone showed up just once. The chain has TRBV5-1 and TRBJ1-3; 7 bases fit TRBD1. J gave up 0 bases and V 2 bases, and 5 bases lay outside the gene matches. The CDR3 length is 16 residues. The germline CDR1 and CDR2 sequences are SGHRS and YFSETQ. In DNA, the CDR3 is TGCGCCAGCAGCTTCTCTGGGACAGACTCTGGAAACACCATATATTTT. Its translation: CASSFSGTDSGNTIYF.

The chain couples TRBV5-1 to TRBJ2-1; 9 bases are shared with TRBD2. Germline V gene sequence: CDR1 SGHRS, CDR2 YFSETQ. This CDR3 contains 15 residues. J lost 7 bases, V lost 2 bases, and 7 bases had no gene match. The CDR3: CASSFGGGAKNEQFF. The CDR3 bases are TGCGCCAGCAGCTTCGGCGGGGGGGCCAAAAATGAGCAGTTCTTC.

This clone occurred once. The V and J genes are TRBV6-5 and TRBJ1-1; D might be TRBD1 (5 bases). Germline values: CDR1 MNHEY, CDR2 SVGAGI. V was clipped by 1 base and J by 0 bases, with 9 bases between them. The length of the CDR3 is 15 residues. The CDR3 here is CASSYFQGVNTEAFF. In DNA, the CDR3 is TGTGCCAGCAGTTACTTCCAGGGTGTGAACACTGAAGCTTTCTTT.

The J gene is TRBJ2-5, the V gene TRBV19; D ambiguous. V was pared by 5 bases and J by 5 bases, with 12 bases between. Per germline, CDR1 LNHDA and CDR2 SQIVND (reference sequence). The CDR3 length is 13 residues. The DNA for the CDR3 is TGTGCCAGTAGTTCACGCGCGACTGAGACCCAGTACTTC. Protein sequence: CASSSRATETQYF.

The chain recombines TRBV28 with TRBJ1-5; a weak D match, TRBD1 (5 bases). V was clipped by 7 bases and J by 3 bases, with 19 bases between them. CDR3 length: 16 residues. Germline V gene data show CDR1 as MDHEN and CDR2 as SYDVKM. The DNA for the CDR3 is TGTGCCAGCATTAATCTTGACAGTCTTAACAATCAGCCCCAGCATTTT. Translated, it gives CASINLDSLNNQPQHF.

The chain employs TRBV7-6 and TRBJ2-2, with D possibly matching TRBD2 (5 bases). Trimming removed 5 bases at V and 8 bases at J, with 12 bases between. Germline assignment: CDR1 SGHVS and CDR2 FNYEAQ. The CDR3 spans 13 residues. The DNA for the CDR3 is TGTGCCAGCAGCCGCCAATCGGGGGGGGAGCTGTTTTTT. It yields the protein CASSRQSGGELFF.

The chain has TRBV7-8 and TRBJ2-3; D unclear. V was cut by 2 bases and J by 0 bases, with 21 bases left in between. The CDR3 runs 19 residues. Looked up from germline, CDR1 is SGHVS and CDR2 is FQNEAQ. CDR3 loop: CASSLRSRLQGTSTDTQYF. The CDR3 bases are TGTGCCAGCAGCTTACGGAGCCGACTCCAAGGAACCAGCACAGATACGCAGTATTTT.

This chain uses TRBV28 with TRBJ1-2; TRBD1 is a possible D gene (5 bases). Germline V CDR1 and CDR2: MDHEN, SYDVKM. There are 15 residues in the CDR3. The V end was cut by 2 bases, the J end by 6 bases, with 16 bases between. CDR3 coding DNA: TGTGCCAGCAGTTTAGCCGGGAGAGGGGAACATGGCTACACCTTC. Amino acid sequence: CASSLAGRGEHGYTF.

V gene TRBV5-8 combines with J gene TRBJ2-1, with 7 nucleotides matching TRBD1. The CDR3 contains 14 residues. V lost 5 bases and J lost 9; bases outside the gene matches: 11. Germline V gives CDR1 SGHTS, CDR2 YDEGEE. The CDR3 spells CASRRQGPLLEQFF. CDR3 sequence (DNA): TGTGCCAGCAGGCGACAGGGCCCTCTACTTGAGCAGTTCTTC.

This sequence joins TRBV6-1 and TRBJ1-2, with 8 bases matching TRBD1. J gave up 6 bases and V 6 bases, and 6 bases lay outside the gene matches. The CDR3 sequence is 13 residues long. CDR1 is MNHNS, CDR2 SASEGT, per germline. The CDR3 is CASSWQGAHGYTF. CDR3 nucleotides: TGTGCCAGCAGCTGGCAGGGGGCGCATGGCTACACCTTC.

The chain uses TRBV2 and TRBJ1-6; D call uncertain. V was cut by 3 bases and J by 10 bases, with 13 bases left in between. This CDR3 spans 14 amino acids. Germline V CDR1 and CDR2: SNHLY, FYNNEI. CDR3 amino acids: CASSDRTGRSPLHF. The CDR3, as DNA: TGTGCCAGCAGTGATAGGACGGGGAGATCACCCCTCCACTTT.

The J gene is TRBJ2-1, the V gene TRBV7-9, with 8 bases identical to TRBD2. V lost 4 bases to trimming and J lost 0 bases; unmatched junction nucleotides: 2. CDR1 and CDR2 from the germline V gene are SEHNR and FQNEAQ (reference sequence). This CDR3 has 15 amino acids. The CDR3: CASSSAGGSYNEQFF. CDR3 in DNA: TGTGCCAGCAGCTCGGCGGGGGGCTCCTACAATGAGCAGTTCTTC. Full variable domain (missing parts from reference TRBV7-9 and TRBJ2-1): DTGVSQNPRHKITKRGQNVTFRCDPISEHNRLYWYRQTLGQGPEFLTYFQNEAQLEKSRLLSDRFSAERPKGSFSTLEIQRTEQGDSAMYLCASSSAGGSYNEQFFGPGTRLTVL.

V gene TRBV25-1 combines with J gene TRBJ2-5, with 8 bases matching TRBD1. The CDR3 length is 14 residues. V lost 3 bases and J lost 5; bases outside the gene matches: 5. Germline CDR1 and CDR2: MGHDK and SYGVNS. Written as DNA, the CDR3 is TGTGCCAGCAGTGATCGGACAGGGAGGGAGACCCAGTACTTC. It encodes CASSDRTGRETQYF.

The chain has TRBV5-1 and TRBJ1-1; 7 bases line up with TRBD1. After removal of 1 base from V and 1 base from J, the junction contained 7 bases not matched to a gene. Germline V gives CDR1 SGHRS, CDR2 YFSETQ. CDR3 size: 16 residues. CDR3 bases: TGCGCCAGCAGCTTGTATGGGAGGACAGGGAACACTGAAGCTTTCTTT. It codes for CASSLYGRTGNTEAFF.

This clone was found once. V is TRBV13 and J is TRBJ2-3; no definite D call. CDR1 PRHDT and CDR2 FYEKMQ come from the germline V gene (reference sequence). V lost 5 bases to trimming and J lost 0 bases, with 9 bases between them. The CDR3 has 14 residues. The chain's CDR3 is CASSRRLSTDTQYF. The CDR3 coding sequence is TGTGCCAGCAGCAGGAGATTAAGCACAGATACGCAGTATTTT.

In DNA form, the CDR3 reads TGTGCCAGCGCCAGGGAAGTTCCCGAAGGGGGTGAGCAGTACTTC. This translates into CASAREVPEGGEQYF. The chain has TRBV11-2 and TRBJ2-7, with D possibly matching TRBD1 (6 bases). Germline assignment: CDR1 SGHAT and CDR2 FQNNGV. Trimming removed 8 bases at V and 7 bases at J, with 24 bases between. The CDR3 is 15 amino acids.

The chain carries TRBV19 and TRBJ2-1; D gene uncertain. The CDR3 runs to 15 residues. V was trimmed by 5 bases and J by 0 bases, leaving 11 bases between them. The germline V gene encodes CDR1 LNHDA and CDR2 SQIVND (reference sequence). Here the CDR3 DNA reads TGTGCCAGTAGTTGGTCGGGTCGCTCCTACAATGAGCAGTTCTTC. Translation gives CASSWSGRSYNEQFF. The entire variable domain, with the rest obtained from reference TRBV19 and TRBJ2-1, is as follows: DGGITQSPKYLFRKEGQNVTLSCEQNLNHDAMYWYRQDPGQGLRLIYYSQIVNDFQKGDIAEGYSVSREKKESFPLTVTSAQKNPTAFYLCASSWSGRSYNEQFFGPGTRLTVL.

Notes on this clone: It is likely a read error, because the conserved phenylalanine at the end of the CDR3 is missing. CDR3 sequence (DNA): TGTGCCAGCTCACCACCGGGACAGCTTCCTTCTGGCTACACCCTC. It specifies CASSPPGQLPSGYTL. The V and J genes are TRBV18 and TRBJ1-2; 7 nucleotides match TRBD1. The J segment lost 7 bases and the V segment lost 0 bases, leaving 8 bases of the junction unmatched. This CDR3 comprises 15 residues. Germline-derived CDR1 and CDR2 are KGHSH and LQKENI.

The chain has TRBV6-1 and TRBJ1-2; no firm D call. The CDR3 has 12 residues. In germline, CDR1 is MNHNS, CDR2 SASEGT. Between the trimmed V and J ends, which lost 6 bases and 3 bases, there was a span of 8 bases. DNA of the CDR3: TGTGCCAGCAGCTTAGACTACTATGGCTACACCTTC. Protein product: CASSLDYYGYTF.

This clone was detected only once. Here the CDR3 DNA reads TGTGCCAGCAGGTCCAGACTCTACGAGCAGTACGTC. Translation: CASRSRLYEQYV. The chain has TRBV2 and TRBJ2-7; D is unresolved. This CDR3 spans 12 amino acids. From germline, CDR1 is SNHLY and CDR2 FYNNEI. The ends were cut back, 6 bases at V and 3 bases at J, with 9 bases in the middle.

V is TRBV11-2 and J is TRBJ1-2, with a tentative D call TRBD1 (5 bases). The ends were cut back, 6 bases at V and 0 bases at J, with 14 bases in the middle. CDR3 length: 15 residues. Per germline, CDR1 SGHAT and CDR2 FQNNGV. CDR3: CASRVTGRTNYGYTF. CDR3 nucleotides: TGTGCCAGCAGGGTCACAGGACGAACTAACTATGGCTACACCTTC.

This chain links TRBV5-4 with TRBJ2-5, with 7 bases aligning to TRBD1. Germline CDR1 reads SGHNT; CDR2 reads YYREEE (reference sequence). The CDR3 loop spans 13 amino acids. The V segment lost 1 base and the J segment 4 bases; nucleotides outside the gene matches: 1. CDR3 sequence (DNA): TGTGCCAGCAGCTTGACAGGGGCAGAGACCCAGTACTTC. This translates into CASSLTGAETQYF.

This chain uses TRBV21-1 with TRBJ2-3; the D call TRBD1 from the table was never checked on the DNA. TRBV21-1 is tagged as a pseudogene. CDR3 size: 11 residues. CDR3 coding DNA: TGTGCCAGCAGAGGGGAAGATACGCAGTATTTT. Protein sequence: CASRGEDTQYF.

CDR3 region: CASRAPGQGQNTGELFF. The CDR3 DNA reads as TGTGCCAGCAGGGCTCCGGGACAGGGCCAGAACACCGGGGAGCTGTTTTTT. V is TRBV9 and J is TRBJ2-2; 9 bases are a match to TRBD1. CDR1 and CDR2 from the germline V gene are SGDLS and YYNGEE. The CDR3 has 17 amino acids. With 5 bases clipped from V and 1 base from J, the junction kept 9 bases outside the gene matches.